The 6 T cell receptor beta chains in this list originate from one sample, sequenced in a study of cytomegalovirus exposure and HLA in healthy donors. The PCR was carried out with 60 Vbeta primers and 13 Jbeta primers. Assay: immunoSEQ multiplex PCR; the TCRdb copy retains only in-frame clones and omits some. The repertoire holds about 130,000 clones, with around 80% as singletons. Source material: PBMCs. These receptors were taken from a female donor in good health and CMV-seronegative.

This chain's CDR3 is CASSLSGGIGQPQHF. In DNA form, the CDR3 reads TGTGCCAGCAGCTTGTCAGGGGGCATCGGTCAGCCCCAGCATTTT. The rearrangement links TRBV11-2 to TRBJ1-5, with TRBD1 matching 8 bases. Germline V gene data show CDR1 as SGHAT and CDR2 as FQNNGV. The CDR3 runs 15 residues. The V segment lost 3 bases and the J segment 6 bases; nucleotides outside the gene matches: 7.

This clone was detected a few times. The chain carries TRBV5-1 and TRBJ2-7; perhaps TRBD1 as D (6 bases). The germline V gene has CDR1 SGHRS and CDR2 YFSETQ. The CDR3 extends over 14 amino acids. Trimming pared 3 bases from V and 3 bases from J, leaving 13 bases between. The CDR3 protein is CASSSRTVVYEQYF. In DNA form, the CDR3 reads TGCGCCAGCAGCTCACGGACAGTCGTCTACGAGCAGTACTTC.

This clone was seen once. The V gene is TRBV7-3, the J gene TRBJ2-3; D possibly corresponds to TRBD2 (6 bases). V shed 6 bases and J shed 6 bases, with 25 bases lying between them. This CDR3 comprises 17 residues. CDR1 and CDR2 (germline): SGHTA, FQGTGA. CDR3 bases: TGTGCCAGCAGGTCCCCCCTAGCGCTAGCCGGTGCGGATACGCAGTATTTT. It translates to CASRSPLALAGADTQYF.

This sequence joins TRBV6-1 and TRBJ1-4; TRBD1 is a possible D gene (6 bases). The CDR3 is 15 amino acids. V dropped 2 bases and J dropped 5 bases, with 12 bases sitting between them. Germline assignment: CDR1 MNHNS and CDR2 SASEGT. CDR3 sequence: CASSEYRALNEKLFF. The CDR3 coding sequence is TGTGCCAGCAGTGAATACAGGGCCCTGAATGAAAAACTGTTTTTT.

For the CDR3, the DNA is TGTGCCAGCAGCGGAGGGGACTATGGTGGCTACACCTTC. Encoded protein: CASSGGDYGGYTF. The chain employs TRBV6-1 and TRBJ1-2, with D perhaps TRBD1 (5 bases). This CDR3 has 13 amino acids. CDR1 MNHNS and CDR2 SASEGT come from the germline V gene. V lost 6 bases to trimming and J lost 7 bases, with 15 bases between them.

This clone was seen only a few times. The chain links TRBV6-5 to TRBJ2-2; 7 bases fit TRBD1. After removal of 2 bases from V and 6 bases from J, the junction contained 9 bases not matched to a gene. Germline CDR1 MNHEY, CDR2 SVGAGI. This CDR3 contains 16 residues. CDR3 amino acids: CASSYTTTGRPGELFF. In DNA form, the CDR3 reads TGTGCCAGCAGTTACACTACGACAGGGAGACCCGGGGAGCTGTTTTTT.